The clone carrying this T cell receptor beta chain was seen a few times. Antigen: not known. This sample is drawn from a study of blood T cells in healthy people across ages. Broader study findings: Per million T cells, the diversity of TCR beta decreased roughly linearly as age advanced.

Trimming removed 0 bases from V and 0 bases from J; junction bases left unmatched: 4. The CDR3 extends over 16 amino acids. CDR1 is SGDLS, CDR2 YYNGEE, per germline. Through a sample-barcoded 5' primer and a J-beta primer mix, a second PCR was run for about 7 to 12 cycles. Per-sample output comprised a minimum of 3 million paired-end reads containing CDR3. In TCRdb, the 5' RACE reads were re-called with MiXCR into one record per CDR3 protein. Of 1.5 million or so distinct CDR3 sequences in the sample, roughly 43% were seen once. The receptor was derived from a woman aged 18-29 years in good health. Sequenced sample: blood. This sequence joins TRBV9 and TRBJ2-5, with 8 bases lining up with TRBD2. CDR3 loop: CASSVDASGYQETQYF. CDR3 DNA sequence: TGTGCCAGCAGCGTAGATGCTAGCGGGTACCAAGAGACCCAGTACTTC.